The 27 T cell receptor beta chains below all came from one sample that was sequenced in a study of tumor-infiltrating lymphocytes in primary liver carcinoma. Total RNA amounting to 450 to 550 ng was the source from which TCR beta cDNA was made with a constant-region primer. Nested multiplex PCR, run for three rounds with slightly modified ARM-PCR, yielded TCR beta libraries. Each of the first two PCR rounds ran roughly 10 cycles with TRBV1-TRBV30 forward and C-beta reverse primers. Using its own MiXCR run on the multiplex PCR reads, TCRdb lists one record per CDR3 protein. The sample shows more than 150,000 distinct CDR3 sequences, about 60% of them seen only once. The researchers obtained blood RNA from unsorted whole blood and also extracted germline DNA. Sequencing was carried out using peripheral blood. These receptors were obtained from a man aged 40-49 years with primary liver carcinoma and hepatitis B virus infection.

The chain uses TRBV5-8 and TRBJ2-5; D tentatively fits TRBD1 or TRBD2 (6 bases each). Germline loops: CDR1 SGHTS, CDR2 YDEGEE. The germline V and J ends were trimmed by 0 bases and 5 bases, with 14 bases remaining between them. The CDR3 has 15 amino acids. The DNA for the CDR3 is TGTGCCAGCAGCTTGGCTCCGGGGGCTTGGGAGACCCAGTACTTC. This encodes CASSLAPGAWETQYF.

J is TRBJ1-1 and V is TRBV10-3; unclear D gene. Looked up from germline, CDR1 is ENHRY and CDR2 is SYGVKD. Trimming removed 4 bases at V and 6 bases at J, with 9 bases between. The length of the CDR3 is 12 residues. For the CDR3, the DNA is TGTGCCATCAGTGCCCGGCGGGCTGAAGCTTTCTTT. The encoded protein is CAISARRAEAFF.

For this clonotype: Given a much more abundant clone one base away, this may be a read error. This chain uses TRBV29-1 with TRBJ2-4, with D perhaps matching TRBD1 (5 bases). This CDR3 is built from 15 residues. Germline CDR1 reads SQVTM; CDR2 reads ANQGSEA. With 7 bases removed from V and 6 bases from J, the gap between germline ends came to 22 bases. The CDR3 loop is CSASFNRSPGNIQYF. The CDR3 DNA reads as TGCAGCGCTTCTTTTAACAGGAGCCCTGGAAACATTCAGTACTTC. Drawing the rest from reference TRBV29-1 and TRBJ2-4, the complete variable domain is SAVISQKPSRDICQRGTSLTIQCQVDSQVTMMFWYRQQPGQSLTLIATANQGSEATYESGFVIDKFPISRPNLTFSTLTVSNMSPEDSSIYLCSASFNRSPGNIQYFGAGTRLSVL.

This clonotype was seen only a few times. V usage is TRBV6-1 and J usage is TRBJ2-3; D possibly corresponds to TRBD2 (5 bases). The CDR3 is made up of 14 amino acids. Germline CDR1 is MNHNS and CDR2 is SASEGT. V was cut by 6 bases and J by 2 bases, with 12 bases left in between. The CDR3 is CASSPGFYTDTQYF. As DNA, the CDR3 is TGTGCCAGCAGCCCGGGATTTTACACAGATACGCAGTATTTT.

Comments on this clonotype: Because the CDR3 is missing its conserved closing phenylalanine or tryptophan, this is likely a read error. The gene calls are TRBV5-5 and TRBJ1-5; D remains unclear. The V end was cut by 0 bases, the J end by 5 bases, with 12 bases between. This CDR3 has 15 amino acids. Per germline, CDR1 SGHKS and CDR2 YYEKEE (reference sequence). The CDR3 DNA reads as TGTGCCAGCAGCTTGGAGCTAGGACGGGATCAGCCCCAGCATTCT. It translates to CASSLELGRDQPQHS.

This clonotype was observed a few times. One junction end disagrees with the germline gene, perhaps due to a read error. This chain links TRBV11-2 with TRBJ2-1; 10 bases are shared with TRBD2. The CDR3 is 16 amino acids. Germline assignment: CDR1 SGHAT and CDR2 FQNNGV. For the CDR3, the DNA is TGTGTCAGCAGCTTAGTAGGGACTAGCGTCTCCAATGAGCAGTTCTTC. It specifies CVSSLVGTSVSNEQFF.

Comments on this clonotype: An end of the junction does not agree with germline; a read error may underlie this. The V call is TRBV4-1, the J call TRBJ2-7; 13 nucleotides agree with TRBD2. Germline CDR1 MGHRA, CDR2 YSYEKL. The CDR3 loop spans 18 amino acids. As DNA, the CDR3 is TGCGCCGGCAGCCAACGACACTGGACTAGCGGGAGTTCCCACGAGCAGTACTTC. Translating it yields CAGSQRHWTSGSSHEQYF.

The J gene is TRBJ2-7, the V gene TRBV28; 10 bases are a match to TRBD2. The germline CDR1 and CDR2 sequences are MDHEN and SYDVKM. Unmatched junction bases numbered 8, after V lost 8 bases and J lost 7 bases. The CDR3 is 13 amino acids. CDR3 sequence: CASLAGARGEQYF. The CDR3 coding sequence is TGTGCCAGCCTAGCGGGAGCACGAGGGGAGCAGTACTTC.

This clonotype has just a few counts. The V and J genes are TRBV12-3 or TRBV12-4 and TRBJ2-5; D might be TRBD1 or TRBD2, each matching 6 bases. V lost 3 bases and J 2 bases, leaving 13 bases between the germline ends. The CDR3 runs 15 residues. The CDR3, as DNA: TGTGCCAGCAGTTTCTTGGCGGGACAACAAGAGACCCAGTACTTC. It encodes CASSFLAGQQETQYF.

This clonotype showed up just once. The missing conserved phenylalanine or tryptophan at the end of this CDR3 makes a read error likely. The gene calls are TRBV11-1 and TRBJ2-2; no firm D call. This CDR3 is 15 amino acids long. V dropped 4 bases and J dropped 0 bases, with 9 bases sitting between them. Germline CDR1 SGHAT, CDR2 FQDESV (reference sequence). CDR3 residues: CASSSGTANTGELFS. The CDR3 DNA follows: TGTGCCAGCAGCTCGGGTACCGCGAACACCGGGGAGCTGTTTTCT.

On this clonotype itself: A single base separates this from a much larger clone, so it may be a read error. The chain links TRBV4-1 to TRBJ2-7, with D uncertain. Germline V CDR1 and CDR2: MGHRA, YSYEKL. This CDR3 spans 14 amino acids. V shed 2 bases and J shed 4 bases, with 12 bases lying between them. The CDR3 coding sequence is TGCGCCAGCAGCCAATGGCTAGGACGGTACGAGCAGTACTTC. The encoded protein is CASSQWLGRYEQYF.

The rearrangement joins TRBV7-8 to TRBJ1-2, with TRBD1 matching 11 bases. CDR1 and CDR2 from the germline V gene are SGHVS and FQNEAQ. CDR3 length: 13 amino acids. The V segment lost 3 bases and the J segment 11 bases; nucleotides outside the gene matches: 5. CDR3 protein: CASSLGQGDHYTF. The CDR3 bases are TGTGCCAGCAGCTTGGGACAGGGGGACCATTACACCTTC.

V and J are TRBV12-3 or TRBV12-4 and TRBJ2-2; D perhaps matches TRBD2 (6 bases). V lost 6 bases, J lost 7 bases, and 9 bases lay in between. The CDR3 spans 12 residues. The CDR3, as DNA: TGTGCCAGCAGCGGAGGGTACGGGGAGCTGTTTTTT. Translation gives CASSGGYGELFF.

V and J are TRBV30 and TRBJ1-1, with 7 bases matching TRBD1. CDR3 size: 12 residues. The germline CDR1 and CDR2 sequences are GTSNPN and SVGIG (reference sequence). V gave up 4 bases and J gave up 7 bases; unmatched junction bases: 6. As DNA, the CDR3 is TGTGCCTGGACTATCGACAGGGATGAAGCTTTCTTT. This gives the protein CAWTIDRDEAFF.

This chain connects TRBV18 to TRBJ1-5; D call uncertain. Trimming stripped 1 base from V and 2 bases from J, with 6 bases between. CDR3 size: 14 residues. The germline gives CDR1 KGHSH, CDR2 LQKENI. The DNA for the CDR3 is TGTGCCAGCTCACCACAGGGTCGCAATCAGCCCCAGCATTTT. Protein sequence: CASSPQGRNQPQHF.

Concerning this clonotype: Since no conserved phenylalanine or tryptophan closes the CDR3, a read error is the likely cause. The CDR3, as DNA: TGTGCCAGCAGCCCGCCGGGGGGCAGGATCACAGATACGCAGTATTGT. It translates to CASSPPGGRITDTQYC. The rearrangement uses TRBV11-2 and TRBJ2-3; D might be TRBD2 (7 bases). The V end was cut by 5 bases, the J end by 2 bases, with 17 bases between. CDR3 length: 16 residues. Looked up from germline, CDR1 is SGHAT and CDR2 is FQNNGV.

A word on this clonotype: A much larger clone sits a single nucleotide away, making a read error possible. CDR3 coding DNA: TGTGTCAGCAGCTTAGCTAGCGGGAGGGCTGGAGAGACCCAGTACTTC. It encodes CVSSLASGRAGETQYF. The chain joins TRBV11-2 to TRBJ2-5; 12 bases align to TRBD2. Germline CDR1 and CDR2: SGHAT and FQNNGV. This CDR3 contains 16 residues.

A remark on this clonotype: A much larger clone differs from this one at a single base, so this may be a read error. In this CDR3 the conserved last residue, phenylalanine or tryptophan, is missing, so a read error is likely. The chain carries TRBV29-1 and TRBJ2-4; D may match TRBD1 or TRBD2 (6 bases each). The CDR3 runs 12 residues. Deletions cut 3 bases from V and 7 bases from J, with 10 bases between. Germline values: CDR1 SQVTM, CDR2 ANQGSEA. This CDR3 is CSVDGGWNIQYY. The CDR3 DNA reads as TGCAGCGTTGACGGGGGCTGGAACATTCAGTACTAC.

A note on this clonotype: One junction end disagrees with the germline gene, perhaps due to a read error. The chain couples TRBV11-2 to TRBJ2-2; D unresolved. The CDR3 has 11 residues. Germline V lookup: CDR1 SGHAT, CDR2 FQNNGV. The CDR3 spells CASSSNGELFF. In DNA, the CDR3 is TGTGCTAGCAGCTCAAACGGGGAGCTGTTTTTT.

Details on this clonotype: The junction differs from germline at one of its ends, possibly a read error. This chain connects TRBV11-2 to TRBJ2-2; D might be TRBD2 (5 bases). The CDR3 extends over 18 amino acids. Germline lookup yields CDR1 SGHAT and CDR2 FQNNGV. The CDR3 DNA reads TGTGCCAACAGCGACACGTGGGCGAGGGTTACGAACACCGGGGAGCTGTTTTTT. Residues: CANSDTWARVTNTGELFF.

V and J are TRBV11-3 and TRBJ2-2; tentatively, D is TRBD1 or TRBD2 (5 bases each). V was clipped by 5 bases and J by 6 bases, with 19 bases between them. The CDR3 spans 16 residues. Per germline, CDR1 SGHNT and CDR2 YENEEA. This CDR3 is CASSERGTILSGELFF. The DNA for the CDR3 is TGTGCCAGCAGCGAACGGGGCACCATACTGTCCGGGGAGCTGTTTTTT.

This clonotype has just one count. A much larger clonotype is one base distant, so this may be a read error. The chain employs TRBV6-5 and TRBJ2-1; 12 nucleotides line up with TRBD2. In germline, CDR1 is MNHEY, CDR2 SVGAGI. The CDR3 sequence is 15 residues long. The chain's CDR3 is CASSVTSGSYNGQFF. CDR3 nucleotides: TGTGCCAGCAGTGTGACTAGCGGGAGCTACAATGGGCAGTTCTTC.

V is TRBV6-1 and J is TRBJ2-3; 9 positions agree with TRBD1. J was trimmed by 4 bases and V by 4 bases; bases with no gene match: 15. The CDR3 is 18 residues long. Germline-derived CDR1 and CDR2 are MNHNS and SASEGT. CDR3 DNA sequence: TGTGCCAGCAGTGCTCGGACAGGGGACAGTAAAAGCGCAGATACGCAGTATTTT. This encodes CASSARTGDSKSADTQYF.

As regards this clonotype: Being one base from a much bigger clone, this may be a read error. This chain connects TRBV6-2 or TRBV6-3 to TRBJ2-5, with 7 bases aligning to TRBD2. The germline CDR1 and CDR2 sequences are MNHEY and SVGEGT. CDR3 length: 14 amino acids. J lost 1 base, V lost 6 bases, and 5 bases had no gene match. The CDR3: CASRPAGRQETQYF. The CDR3 DNA reads as TGTGCCAGCAGACCAGCGGGACGCCAAGAGACCCAGTACTTC.

Concerning this clonotype itself: A much bigger clone sits one base away, suggesting this may be a read error. This CDR3 is missing its conserved last phenylalanine or tryptophan, likely due to a read error. V and J are TRBV11-2 and TRBJ2-7; D might be TRBD1 (6 bases). V lost 5 bases to trimming and J lost 1 base, with 18 bases between them. Germline loops: CDR1 SGHAT, CDR2 FQNNGV. There are 16 residues in the CDR3. CDR3 protein: CASSETTGPTSYEQYL. The CDR3 DNA is TGTGCCAGCAGCGAAACTACAGGGCCAACATCCTACGAGCAGTACCTC.

The chain uses TRBV11-3 and TRBJ1-1; 8 positions agree with TRBD1. Trimming cost V 7 bases and J 6 bases; bases outside gene matches: 13. The V gene's germline CDR1 is SGHNT and CDR2 YENEEA. This CDR3 contains 15 residues. CDR3 loop: CASTLGQGEDAEAFF. The CDR3 nucleotides are TGTGCCAGCACCCTCGGACAGGGCGAGGACGCTGAAGCTTTCTTT.

As to this clonotype: One junction end does not reproduce the germline sequence, and a read error may be involved. The V call is TRBV4-1, the J call TRBJ1-1; D not certain. Germline V gives CDR1 MGHRA, CDR2 YSYEKL. This CDR3 is built from 14 residues. CDR3 DNA sequence: TGCGCCAGCAGCTCACACCGGGAGGTCACTGGAGCTTTCTTT. This sequence encodes CASSSHREVTGAFF.